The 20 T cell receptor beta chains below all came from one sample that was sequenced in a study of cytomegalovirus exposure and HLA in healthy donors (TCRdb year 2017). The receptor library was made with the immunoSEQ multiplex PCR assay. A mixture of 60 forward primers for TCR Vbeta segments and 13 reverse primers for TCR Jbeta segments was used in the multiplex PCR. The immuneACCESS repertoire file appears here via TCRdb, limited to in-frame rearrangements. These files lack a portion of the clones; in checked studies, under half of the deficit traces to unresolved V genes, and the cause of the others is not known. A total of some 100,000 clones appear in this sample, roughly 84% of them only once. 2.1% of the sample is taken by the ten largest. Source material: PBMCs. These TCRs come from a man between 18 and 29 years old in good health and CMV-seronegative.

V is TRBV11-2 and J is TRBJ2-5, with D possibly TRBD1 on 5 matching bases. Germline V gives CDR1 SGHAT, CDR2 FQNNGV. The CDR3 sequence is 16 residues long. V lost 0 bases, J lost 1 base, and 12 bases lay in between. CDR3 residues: CASSLDPGPFQETQYF. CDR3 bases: TGTGCCAGCAGCTTAGATCCAGGGCCCTTCCAAGAGACCCAGTACTTC.

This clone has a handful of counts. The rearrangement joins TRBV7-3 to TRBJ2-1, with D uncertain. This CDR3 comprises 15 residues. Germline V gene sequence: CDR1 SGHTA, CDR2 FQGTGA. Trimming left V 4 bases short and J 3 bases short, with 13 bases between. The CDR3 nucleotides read TGTGCCAGCAGCTCCCTACAAGACAACTACAATGAGCAGTTCTTC. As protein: CASSSLQDNYNEQFF.

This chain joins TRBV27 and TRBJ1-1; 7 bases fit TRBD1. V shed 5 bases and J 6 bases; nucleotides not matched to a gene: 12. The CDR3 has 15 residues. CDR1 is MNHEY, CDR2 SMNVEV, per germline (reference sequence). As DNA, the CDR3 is TGTGCCAGCAGTCTGTACAGGGGTGAGGCCCCTGAAGCTTTCTTT. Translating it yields CASSLYRGEAPEAFF.

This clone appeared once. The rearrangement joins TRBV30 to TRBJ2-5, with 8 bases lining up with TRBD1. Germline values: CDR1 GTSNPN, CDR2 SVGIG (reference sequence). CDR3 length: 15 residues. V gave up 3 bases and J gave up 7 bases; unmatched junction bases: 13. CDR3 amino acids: CAWRRRGTGAWTQYF. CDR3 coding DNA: TGTGCCTGGAGGAGGCGCGGGACAGGCGCATGGACCCAGTACTTC.

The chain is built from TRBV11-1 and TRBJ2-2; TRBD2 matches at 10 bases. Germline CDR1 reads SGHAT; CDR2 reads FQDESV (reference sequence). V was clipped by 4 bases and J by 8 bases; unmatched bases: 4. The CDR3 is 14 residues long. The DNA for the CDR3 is TGTGCCAGCAGCTCGCTAGCGGGAGCTGGGGAGCTGTTTTTT. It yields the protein CASSSLAGAGELFF.

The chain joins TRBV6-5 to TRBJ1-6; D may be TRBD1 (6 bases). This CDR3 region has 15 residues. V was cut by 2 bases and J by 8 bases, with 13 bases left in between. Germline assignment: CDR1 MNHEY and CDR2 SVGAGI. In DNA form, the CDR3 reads TGTGCCAGCAGTTACGGGAGTCGACAGGATTCACCCCTCCACTTT. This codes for CASSYGSRQDSPLHF.

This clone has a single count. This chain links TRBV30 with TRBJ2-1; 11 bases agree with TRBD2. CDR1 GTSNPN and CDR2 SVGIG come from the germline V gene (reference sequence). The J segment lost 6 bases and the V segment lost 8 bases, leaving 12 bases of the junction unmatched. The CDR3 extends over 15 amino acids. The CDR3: CAHTSGSELGNEQFF. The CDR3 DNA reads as TGTGCCCATACTAGCGGGAGTGAGTTGGGCAATGAGCAGTTCTTC.

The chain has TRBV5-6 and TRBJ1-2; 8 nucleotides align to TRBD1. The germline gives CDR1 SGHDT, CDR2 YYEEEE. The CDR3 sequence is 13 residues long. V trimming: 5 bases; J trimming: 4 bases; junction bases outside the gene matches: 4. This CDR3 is CASSPGQGYGYTF. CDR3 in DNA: TGTGCCAGCAGTCCTGGACAGGGCTATGGCTACACCTTC.

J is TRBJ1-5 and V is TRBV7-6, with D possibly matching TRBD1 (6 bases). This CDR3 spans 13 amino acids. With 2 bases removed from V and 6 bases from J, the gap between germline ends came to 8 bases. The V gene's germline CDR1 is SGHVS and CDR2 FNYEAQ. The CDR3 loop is CASSLLGAQPQHF. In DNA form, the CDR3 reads TGTGCCAGCAGCTTACTGGGGGCTCAGCCCCAGCATTTT. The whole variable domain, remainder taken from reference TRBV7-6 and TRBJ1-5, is GAGVSQSPRYKVTKRGQDVALRCDPISGHVSLYWYRQALGQGPEFLTYFNYEAQQDKSGLPNDRFSAERPEGSISTLTIQRTEQRDSAMYRCASSLLGAQPQHFGDGTRLSIL.

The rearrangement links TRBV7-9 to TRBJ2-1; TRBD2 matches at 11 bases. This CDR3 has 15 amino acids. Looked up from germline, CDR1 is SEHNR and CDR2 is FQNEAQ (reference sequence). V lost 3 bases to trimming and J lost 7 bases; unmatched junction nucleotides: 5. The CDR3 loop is CASSFWTSGSNEQFF. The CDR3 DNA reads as TGTGCCAGCAGCTTCTGGACTAGCGGGTCGAATGAGCAGTTCTTC.

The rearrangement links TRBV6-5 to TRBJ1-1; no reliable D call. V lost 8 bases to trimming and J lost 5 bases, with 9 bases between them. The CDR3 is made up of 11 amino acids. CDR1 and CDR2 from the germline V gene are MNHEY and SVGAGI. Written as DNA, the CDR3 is TGTGCCAGCCGATCGGGGACTGAAGCTTTCTTT. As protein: CASRSGTEAFF.

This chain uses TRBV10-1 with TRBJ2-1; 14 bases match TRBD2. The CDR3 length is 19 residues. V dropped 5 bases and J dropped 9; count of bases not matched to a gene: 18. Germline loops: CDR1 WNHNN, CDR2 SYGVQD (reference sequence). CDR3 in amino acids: CASSPDFLMTSGRAGEQFF. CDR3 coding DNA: TGCGCCAGCAGTCCAGATTTCTTAATGACTAGCGGGAGGGCCGGTGAGCAGTTCTTC.

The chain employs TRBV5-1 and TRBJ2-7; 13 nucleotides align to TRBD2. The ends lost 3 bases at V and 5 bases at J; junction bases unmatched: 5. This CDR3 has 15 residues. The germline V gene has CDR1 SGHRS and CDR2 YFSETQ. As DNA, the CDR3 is TGCGCCAGCAGCTCGCGGACTAGCGGGAGCGACGAGCAGTACTTC. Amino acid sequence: CASSSRTSGSDEQYF.

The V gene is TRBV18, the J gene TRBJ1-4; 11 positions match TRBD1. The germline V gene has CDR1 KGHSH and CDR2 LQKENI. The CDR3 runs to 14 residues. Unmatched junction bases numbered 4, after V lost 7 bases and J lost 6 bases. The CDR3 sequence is CASFPGQGDEKLFF. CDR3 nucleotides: TGTGCCAGCTTTCCGGGACAGGGGGATGAAAAACTGTTTTTT.

The CDR3 spells CASSQVLAGEGPHYGYTF. The CDR3 nucleotides are TGTGCCAGCAGCCAAGTCTTAGCGGGAGAGGGACCTCACTATGGCTACACCTTC. The chain joins TRBV4-2 to TRBJ1-2, with a weak D call TRBD1 (5 bases). V lost 1 base, J lost 3 bases, and 21 bases lay in between. The CDR3 has 18 amino acids. Germline CDR1 and CDR2: LGHNA and YNFKEQ.

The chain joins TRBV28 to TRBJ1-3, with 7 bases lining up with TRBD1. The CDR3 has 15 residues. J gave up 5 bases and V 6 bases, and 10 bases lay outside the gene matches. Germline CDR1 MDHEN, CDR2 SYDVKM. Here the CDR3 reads CASSPTGSGRNTIYF. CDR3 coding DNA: TGTGCCAGCAGCCCGACAGGGAGTGGGAGAAACACCATATATTTT.

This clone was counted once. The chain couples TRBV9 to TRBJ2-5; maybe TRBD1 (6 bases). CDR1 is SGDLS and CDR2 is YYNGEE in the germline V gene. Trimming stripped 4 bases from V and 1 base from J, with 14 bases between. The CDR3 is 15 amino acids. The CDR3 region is CASSPRGGFQETQYF. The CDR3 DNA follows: TGTGCCAGCAGCCCAAGAGGGGGATTCCAAGAGACCCAGTACTTC.

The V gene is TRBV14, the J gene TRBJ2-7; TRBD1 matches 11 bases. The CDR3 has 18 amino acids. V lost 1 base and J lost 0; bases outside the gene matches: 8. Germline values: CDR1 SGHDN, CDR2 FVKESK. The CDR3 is CASSQGTGGQKLSYEQYF. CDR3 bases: TGTGCCAGCAGCCAAGGGACAGGGGGCCAAAAACTCTCCTACGAGCAGTACTTC.

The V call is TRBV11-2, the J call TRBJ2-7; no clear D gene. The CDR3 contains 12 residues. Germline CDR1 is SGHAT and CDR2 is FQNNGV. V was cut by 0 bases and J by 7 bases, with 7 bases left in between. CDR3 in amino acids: CASSLDSGEQYF. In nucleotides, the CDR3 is TGTGCCAGCAGCTTAGACTCGGGTGAGCAGTACTTC.

CDR3 region: CASRGQGMVNSPLHF. The CDR3 DNA sequence: TGTGCCAGCAGGGGACAGGGAATGGTCAATTCACCCCTCCACTTT. The chain is built from TRBV6-5 and TRBJ1-6, with 9 bases identical to TRBD1. J gave up 7 bases and V 6 bases, and 7 bases lay outside the gene matches. This CDR3 is 15 amino acids long. CDR1 and CDR2 from the germline V gene are MNHEY and SVGAGI.